The 18 T cell receptor beta chains presented below share a single source sample, sequenced in a study of blood T cell repertoires in COVID-19. Data came from immunoSEQ multiplex PCR; TCRdb stores just in-frame clones and leaves some out. The table shows 300,000 or so clones, with roughly 90% occurring only once. The specimen sequenced was peripheral blood. These receptors came from a man aged 18 to 29 who had recovered from COVID-19.

The rearrangement joins TRBV9 to TRBJ2-3, with 8 bases aligning to TRBD1. V was pared by 0 bases and J by 2 bases, with 5 bases of the junction left unmatched. The CDR3 is 16 amino acids. Germline V gene lookup returns CDR1 SGDLS and CDR2 YYNGEE. This chain's CDR3 is CASSVAGQVNTDTQYF. The CDR3, as DNA: TGTGCCAGCAGCGTAGCGGGACAGGTTAACACAGATACGCAGTATTTT.

Comments on this clone: The junction differs from germline at one of its ends, possibly a read error. The V call is TRBV7-3, the J call TRBJ2-1, with 10 bases identical to TRBD2. This CDR3 region has 16 residues. Germline CDR1 reads SGHTA; CDR2 reads FQGTGA. The CDR3 region is CASSLTPAGGGNEQFF. The CDR3 DNA is TGTGCCAGCAGCCTAACCCCAGCGGGAGGGGGCAATGAGCAGTTCTTC.

The rearrangement joins TRBV5-6 to TRBJ1-2; 9 positions match TRBD1. CDR1 is SGHDT and CDR2 is YYEEEE in the germline V gene. V lost 4 bases to trimming and J lost 8 bases; unmatched junction nucleotides: 9. The CDR3 is made up of 14 amino acids. This chain's CDR3 is CASSPTGGAEGYTF. In nucleotides, the CDR3 is TGTGCCAGCAGCCCAACAGGGGGCGCTGAGGGCTACACCTTC.

V gene TRBV3-1 (or the pseudogene TRBV3-2) combines with J gene TRBJ2-7, with D perhaps matching TRBD1 (6 bases). Germline V gene data show CDR1 as LGHDT and CDR2 as YNNKEL (reference sequence). V lost 1 base, J lost 3 bases, and 13 bases lay in between. The CDR3 contains 15 residues. CDR3 sequence (DNA): TGTGCCAGCAGCCAAGCTGTGATAGGGGGCTACGAGCAGTACTTC. Amino acid sequence: CASSQAVIGGYEQYF.

V and J are TRBV7-8 and TRBJ1-4; D ambiguous. The CDR3 contains 13 residues. The V end lost 5 bases, the J end lost 7 bases, and 11 bases lay between the germline ends. CDR1 and CDR2 (germline): SGHVS, FQNEAQ. The CDR3 nucleotides are TGTGCCAGCAGCCGTTTATCCAGTGAAAAACTGTTTTTT. It specifies CASSRLSSEKLFF.

The chain carries TRBV3-1 (or the pseudogene TRBV3-2) and TRBJ2-2; 8 bases fit TRBD1. V dropped 6 bases and J dropped 0; count of bases not matched to a gene: 3. The V gene's germline CDR1 is LGHDT and CDR2 YNNKEL (reference sequence). The CDR3 has 15 amino acids. The chain's CDR3 is CASRQQGANTGELFF. CDR3 in DNA: TGTGCCAGCAGACAACAGGGGGCGAACACCGGGGAGCTGTTTTTT.

The chain joins TRBV7-3 to TRBJ2-3, with 9 bases aligning to TRBD2. V trimming: 1 base; J trimming: 4 bases; junction bases outside the gene matches: 6. The CDR3 spans 16 residues. The germline V gene has CDR1 SGHTA and CDR2 FQGTGA. This CDR3 is CASSLNSAGGADTQYF. The CDR3 nucleotides read TGTGCCAGCAGCTTAAACTCGGCGGGAGGGGCAGATACGCAGTATTTT.

The rearrangement uses TRBV7-2 and TRBJ2-2; D not certain. Germline loops: CDR1 SGHTA, CDR2 FQGNSA. The V gene lost 3 bases and the J gene lost 7 bases, with 9 bases spanning the gap. The CDR3 is 13 amino acids. CDR3 protein: CASSFAVNGELFF. The CDR3, as DNA: TGTGCCAGCAGCTTCGCGGTAAACGGGGAGCTGTTTTTT.

This chain links TRBV28 with TRBJ2-2; tentatively, D is TRBD1 (6 bases). The CDR3 loop spans 14 amino acids. Germline values: CDR1 MDHEN, CDR2 SYDVKM. Deletions cut 4 bases from V and 4 bases from J, with 10 bases between. The CDR3 sequence: CASSWAGVTGELFF. The CDR3 DNA sequence: TGTGCCAGCAGTTGGGCAGGGGTCACCGGGGAGCTGTTTTTT.

This chain connects TRBV6-5 to TRBJ2-2; no reliable D call. Trimming left V 0 bases short and J 6 bases short, with 11 bases between. The germline V gene encodes CDR1 MNHEY and CDR2 SVGAGI. This CDR3 has 15 amino acids. CDR3 sequence: CASSYSAYVPGELFF. In DNA, the CDR3 is TGTGCCAGCAGTTACTCTGCCTACGTGCCCGGGGAGCTGTTTTTT.

The CDR3 sequence is CASSLVPGEDNEQFF. DNA of the CDR3: TGTGCCAGCAGCTTGGTTCCAGGGGAAGACAATGAGCAGTTCTTC. This chain uses TRBV5-5 with TRBJ2-1; weak D call: TRBD1 (6 bases). Trimming shortened V by 0 bases and J by 5 bases, and 12 bases separated the two germline ends. Germline V gene sequence: CDR1 SGHKS, CDR2 YYEKEE (reference sequence). The CDR3 runs 15 residues.

CDR3 in DNA: TGTGCCAGCAGCCCACCCGGGACAGGCGCTCTGGGGACCCAGTACTTC. This gives the protein CASSPPGTGALGTQYF. The chain recombines TRBV7-2 with TRBJ2-5; 8 nucleotides line up with TRBD1. This CDR3 contains 16 residues. With 5 bases clipped from V and 7 bases from J, the junction kept 15 bases outside the gene matches. Germline V gene sequence: CDR1 SGHTA, CDR2 FQGNSA. Complete variable domain (other parts from reference TRBV7-2 and TRBJ2-5): GAGVSQSPSNKVTEKGKDVELRCDPISGHTALYWYRQSLGQGLEFLIYFQGNSAPDKSGLPSDRFSAERTGGSVSTLTIQRTQQEDSAVYLCASSPPGTGALGTQYFGPGTRLLVL.

This clone has just a few counts. The rearrangement uses TRBV18 and TRBJ2-2; D call uncertain. The germline V gene has CDR1 KGHSH and CDR2 LQKENI. Trimming took off 5 bases at V and 0 bases at J, with 10 bases between the two ends. The CDR3 contains 15 residues. In nucleotides, the CDR3 is TGTGCCAGCTCATACGAACAAGCGAACACCGGGGAGCTGTTTTTT. Its translation: CASSYEQANTGELFF.

The chain combines TRBV7-9 with TRBJ2-2; 8 bases are a match to TRBD2. Germline CDR1 reads SEHNR; CDR2 reads FQNEAQ (reference sequence). The trim removed 6 bases at V and 0 bases at J, leaving 6 bases unmatched. The CDR3 totals 16 residues. The CDR3 here is CASSPPGGPNTGELFF. In nucleotides, the CDR3 is TGTGCCAGCAGTCCACCGGGGGGGCCGAACACCGGGGAGCTGTTTTTT.

There are a few counts of this clone. The gene calls are TRBV7-2 and TRBJ2-7; 8 nucleotides align to TRBD1. V was pared by 2 bases and J by 6 bases, with 3 bases of the junction left unmatched. Germline values: CDR1 SGHTA, CDR2 FQGNSA. The CDR3 runs 13 residues. In nucleotides, the CDR3 is TGTGCCAGCAGCTTACAGGGGGCGCGCGAGCAGTACTTC. Amino acids: CASSLQGAREQYF.

J is TRBJ2-7 and V is TRBV6-5; the D is unclear. CDR1 and CDR2 from the germline V gene are MNHEY and SVGAGI. The CDR3 spans 13 residues. Trimming took 2 bases from V and 3 from J, leaving 8 bases between them. CDR3 bases: TGTGCCAGCAGTTACGGGCAACACTACGAGCAGTACTTC. Translating gives CASSYGQHYEQYF.

The rearrangement links TRBV5-4 to TRBJ1-1; perhaps TRBD1 as D (5 bases). Germline V lookup: CDR1 SGHNT, CDR2 YYREEE (reference sequence). The V end was cut by 4 bases, the J end by 1 base, with 11 bases between. CDR3 size: 14 residues. In DNA form, the CDR3 reads TGTGCCAGCAGCCCGGACATGGCGAACACTGAAGCTTTCTTT. Translation: CASSPDMANTEAFF.

V is TRBV6-5 and J is TRBJ1-1; the match to TRBD1 covers 7 bases. V trimming: 6 bases; J trimming: 4 bases; junction bases outside the gene matches: 8. Looked up from germline, CDR1 is MNHEY and CDR2 is SVGAGI. This CDR3 comprises 14 residues. The CDR3 is CASSHRDRGTEAFF. CDR3 sequence (DNA): TGTGCCAGCAGCCACCGGGACAGAGGCACTGAAGCTTTCTTT.